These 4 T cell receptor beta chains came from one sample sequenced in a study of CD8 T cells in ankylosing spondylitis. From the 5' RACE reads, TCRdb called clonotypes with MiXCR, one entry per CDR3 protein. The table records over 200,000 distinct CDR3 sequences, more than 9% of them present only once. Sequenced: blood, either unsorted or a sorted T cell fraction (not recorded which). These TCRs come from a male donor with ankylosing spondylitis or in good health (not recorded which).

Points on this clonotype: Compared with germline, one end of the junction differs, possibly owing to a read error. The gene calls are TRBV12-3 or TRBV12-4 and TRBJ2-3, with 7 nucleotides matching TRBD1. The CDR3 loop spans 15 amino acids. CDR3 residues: CTSSSTQGDTDTQYF. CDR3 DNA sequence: TGTACCAGCAGTTCAACTCAGGGGGACACAGATACGCAGTATTTT.

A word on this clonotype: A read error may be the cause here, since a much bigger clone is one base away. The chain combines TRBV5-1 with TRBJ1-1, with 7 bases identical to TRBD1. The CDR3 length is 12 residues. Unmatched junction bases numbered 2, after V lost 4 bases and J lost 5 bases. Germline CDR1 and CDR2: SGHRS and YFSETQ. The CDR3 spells CASSVGQTEAFF. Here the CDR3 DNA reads TGCGCCAGCAGCGTGGGACAGACTGAAGCTTTCTTT.

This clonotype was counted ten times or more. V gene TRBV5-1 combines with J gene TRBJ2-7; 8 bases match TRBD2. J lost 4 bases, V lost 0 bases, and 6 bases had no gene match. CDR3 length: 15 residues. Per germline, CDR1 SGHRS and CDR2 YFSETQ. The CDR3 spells CASSLGLASTYEQYF. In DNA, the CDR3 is TGCGCCAGCAGCTTGGGACTAGCGAGTACTTACGAGCAGTACTTC. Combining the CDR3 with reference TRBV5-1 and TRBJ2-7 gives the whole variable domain KAGVTQTPRYLIKTRGQQVTLSCSPISGHRSVSWYQQTPGQGLQFLFEYFSETQRNKGNFPGRFSGRQFSNSRSEMNVSTLELGDSALYLCASSLGLASTYEQYFGPGTRLTVT.

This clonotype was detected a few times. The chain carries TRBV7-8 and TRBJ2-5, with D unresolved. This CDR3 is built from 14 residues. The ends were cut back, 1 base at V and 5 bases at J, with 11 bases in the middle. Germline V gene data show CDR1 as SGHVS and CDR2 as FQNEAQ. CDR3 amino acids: CASSLGVVSETQYF. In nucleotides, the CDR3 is TGTGCCAGCAGCTTAGGAGTAGTGTCGGAGACCCAGTACTTC.